Sequencing of this T cell receptor beta chain was carried out in a study of CXCR3-negative and CXCR3-positive naive CD8 T cells. Points from the study as a whole: Hydrophobicity of TRB CDR3s was greater in CXCR3-positive naive cells than in CXCR3-negative naive cells.

CDR1 SQVTM and CDR2 ANQGSEA come from the germline V gene. This CDR3 spans 14 amino acids. On this clonotype: The target antigen is unknown.

Investigators sorted each CD8+ T cell subset in triplicate, taking roughly 330,000 cells each time. Libraries of TRB cDNA were made by 5' RACE and carried UMIs. From the 5' RACE reads, TCRdb lists one entry per CDR3 protein and no DNA. The ten top clones account for over 1.5%, within a sample of approximately 100,000 distinct CDR3 sequences. This clonotype was obtained from a human donor in good health. Some clones in this sample may be carry-over from other donors' samples. The chain combines TRBV29-1 with TRBJ2-3; the D call of TRBD2 rests on TCRdb alone, since no DNA is present to check it. The sample was naive CXCR3- CD8+ T cells from blood. Specified subset: CD45RO-CCR7+CD27+CD95- naive CD8+ T cells lacking CXCR3 (TNR3-). This CDR3 reads CSVDGASRTDTQYF.